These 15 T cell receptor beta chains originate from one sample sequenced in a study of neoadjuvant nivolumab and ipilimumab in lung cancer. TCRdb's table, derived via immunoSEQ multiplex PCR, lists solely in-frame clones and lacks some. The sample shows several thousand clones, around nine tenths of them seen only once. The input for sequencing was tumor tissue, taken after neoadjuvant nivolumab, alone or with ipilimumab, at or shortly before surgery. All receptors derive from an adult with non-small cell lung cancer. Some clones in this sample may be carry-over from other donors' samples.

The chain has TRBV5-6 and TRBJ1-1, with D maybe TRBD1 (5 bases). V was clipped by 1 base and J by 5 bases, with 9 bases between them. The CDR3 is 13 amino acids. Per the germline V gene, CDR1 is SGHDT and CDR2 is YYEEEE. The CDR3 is CASSLRGVTEAFF. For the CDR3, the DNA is TGTGCCAGCAGCTTGCGGGGGGTAACTGAAGCTTTCTTT.

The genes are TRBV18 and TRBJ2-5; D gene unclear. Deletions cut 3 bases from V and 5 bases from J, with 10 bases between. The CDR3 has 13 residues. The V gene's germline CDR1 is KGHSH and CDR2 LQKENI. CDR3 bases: TGTGCCAGCTCACCCGCGCCCGCGGAGACCCAGTACTTC. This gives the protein CASSPAPAETQYF.

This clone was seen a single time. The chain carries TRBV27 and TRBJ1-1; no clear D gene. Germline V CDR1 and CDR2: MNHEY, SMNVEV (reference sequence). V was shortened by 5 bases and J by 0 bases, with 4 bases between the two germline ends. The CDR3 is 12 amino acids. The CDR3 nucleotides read TGTGCCAGCAGTCGCATGAACACTGAAGCTTTCTTT. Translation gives CASSRMNTEAFF.

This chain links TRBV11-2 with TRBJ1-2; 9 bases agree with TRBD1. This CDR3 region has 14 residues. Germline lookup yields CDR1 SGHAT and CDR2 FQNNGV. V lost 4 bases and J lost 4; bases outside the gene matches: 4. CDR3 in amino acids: CASSSGTGPYGYTF. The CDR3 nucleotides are TGTGCCAGCAGCTCCGGGACAGGGCCCTATGGCTACACCTTC.

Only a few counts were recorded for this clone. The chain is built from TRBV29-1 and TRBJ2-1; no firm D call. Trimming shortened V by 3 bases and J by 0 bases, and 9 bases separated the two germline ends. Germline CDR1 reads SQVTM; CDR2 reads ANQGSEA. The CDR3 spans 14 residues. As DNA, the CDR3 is TGCAGCGTTGACAGGCCGAGCTCCTACAATGAGCAGTTCTTC. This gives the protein CSVDRPSSYNEQFF.

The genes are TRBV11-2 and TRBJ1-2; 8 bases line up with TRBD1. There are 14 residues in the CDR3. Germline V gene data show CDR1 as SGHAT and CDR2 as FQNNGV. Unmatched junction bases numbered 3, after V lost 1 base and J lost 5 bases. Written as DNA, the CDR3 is TGTGCCAGCAGCTTAGGGACAGGGTGGTATGGCTACACCTTC. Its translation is CASSLGTGWYGYTF.

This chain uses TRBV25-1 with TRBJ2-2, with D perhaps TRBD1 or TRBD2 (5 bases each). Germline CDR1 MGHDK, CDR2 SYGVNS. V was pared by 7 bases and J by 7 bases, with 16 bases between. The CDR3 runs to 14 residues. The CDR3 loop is CASKTGPANGELFF. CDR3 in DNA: TGTGCCAGCAAGACGGGACCGGCCAACGGGGAGCTGTTTTTT.

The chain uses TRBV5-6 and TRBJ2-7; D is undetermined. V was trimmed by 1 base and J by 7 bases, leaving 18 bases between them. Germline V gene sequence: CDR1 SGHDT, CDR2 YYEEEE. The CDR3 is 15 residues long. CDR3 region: CASSLSALLTREQYF. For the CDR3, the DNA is TGTGCCAGCAGCTTGAGTGCTCTCCTGACGCGGGAGCAGTACTTC.

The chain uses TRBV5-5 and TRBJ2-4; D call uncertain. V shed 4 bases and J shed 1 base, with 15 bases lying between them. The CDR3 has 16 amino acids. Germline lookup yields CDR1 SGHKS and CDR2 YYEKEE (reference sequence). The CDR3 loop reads CASSTSGSWAKNIQYF. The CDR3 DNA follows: TGTGCCAGCAGCACTTCGGGTAGCTGGGCCAAAAACATTCAGTACTTC.

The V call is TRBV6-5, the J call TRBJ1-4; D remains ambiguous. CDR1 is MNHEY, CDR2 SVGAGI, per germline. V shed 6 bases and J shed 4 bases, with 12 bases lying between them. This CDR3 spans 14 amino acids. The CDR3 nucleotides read TGTGCCAGCAGCGCGATCACTCGTAATGAAAAACTGTTTTTT. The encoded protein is CASSAITRNEKLFF.

CDR3: CASSLAGQISYEQYF. The CDR3 nucleotides are TGTGCCAGCAGCTTAGCAGGACAGATTTCCTACGAGCAGTACTTC. The chain joins TRBV11-2 to TRBJ2-7, with D possibly matching TRBD1 (6 bases). The CDR3 length is 15 residues. V was clipped by 1 base and J by 1 base, with 11 bases between them. CDR1 and CDR2 from the germline V gene are SGHAT and FQNNGV.

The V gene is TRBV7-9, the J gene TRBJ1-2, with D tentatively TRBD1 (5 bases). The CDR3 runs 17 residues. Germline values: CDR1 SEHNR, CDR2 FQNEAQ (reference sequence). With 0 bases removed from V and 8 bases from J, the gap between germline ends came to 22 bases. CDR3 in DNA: TGTGCCAGCAGCTTAGCAGGGGCCCGTCCTAGTGGCTACGGCTACACCTTC. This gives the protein CASSLAGARPSGYGYTF.

As DNA, the CDR3 is TGTGCCAGTAGTATAGGAGGCGGGAGGGCCGGAGAGACCCAGTACTTC. Protein product: CASSIGGGRAGETQYF. The chain has TRBV19 and TRBJ2-5; 9 bases are shared with TRBD2. With V trimmed by 1 base and J by 4 bases, 7 bases remained unmatched. Germline V gene data show CDR1 as LNHDA and CDR2 as SQIVND (reference sequence). The CDR3 loop spans 16 amino acids.

CDR3 protein: CASSIRAHAYNEQFF. CDR3 nucleotides: TGTGCCAGCAGTATCCGGGCCCATGCCTACAATGAGCAGTTCTTC. The chain joins TRBV6-5 to TRBJ2-1; D not resolved. Between the trimmed V and J ends, which lost 5 bases and 2 bases, there was a span of 13 bases. The CDR3 totals 15 residues. The germline CDR1 and CDR2 sequences are MNHEY and SVGAGI.

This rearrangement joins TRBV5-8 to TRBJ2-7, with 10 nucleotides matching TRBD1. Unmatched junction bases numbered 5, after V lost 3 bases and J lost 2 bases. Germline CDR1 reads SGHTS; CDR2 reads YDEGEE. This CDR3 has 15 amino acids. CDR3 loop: CASSSAGTGAYEQYF. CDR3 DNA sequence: TGTGCCAGCAGCTCCGCCGGGACAGGGGCCTACGAGCAGTACTTC.